Described below is a single T cell receptor beta chain sequence and its context. These data belong to a study of cytomegalovirus exposure and HLA in healthy donors. Study information: Early release data held approximately 81 million unique TCRs from HLA-typed donors.

V lost 0 bases and J 2 bases, leaving 8 bases between the germline ends. This CDR3 contains 14 residues. CDR1 SGHRS and CDR2 YFSETQ come from the germline V gene. PCR used 60 Vbeta primers and 13 Jbeta primers. Libraries were prepared by immunoSEQ multiplex PCR; TCRdb keeps only in-frame clonotypes and omits some of them. The sample holds 120,000 or so clones, 55% to 75% seen once. The receptor comes from a middle-aged woman in good health and CMV-seropositive. J is TRBJ1-1 and V is TRBV5-1; D call uncertain. Sequenced: PBMCs. The CDR3 sequence: CASSLGGTNTEAFF. The CDR3 DNA is TGCGCCAGCAGCTTGGGCGGCACCAACACTGAAGCTTTCTTT.